The clone carrying this TCR beta chain has a single count. The target antigen is unknown. Being off target in a library aimed at alpha chains, this beta chain has a size of little meaning. V was trimmed by 1 base and J by 2 bases, leaving 9 bases between them. This CDR3 region has 16 residues. CDR1 and CDR2 from the germline V gene are KGHSH and LQKENI. Every TCR cDNA molecule bore a unique molecular identifier. Using its own MiXCR run on the 5' RACE reads, TCRdb lists one record per CDR3 protein. The sample shows 3,700 or so distinct CDR3 sequences, about a quarter of them seen only once. Time point in this sample: sample taken at primary tumor resection. Whole RNA, isolated from tumor, nontumor lung or frozen PBMC, was sequenced without prior sorting. These data belong to a study of spatial heterogeneity in lung cancer. Across the whole study: TCR and UMI combinations that were unique each appeared, on average, more than ten times in raw reads. Broader study findings: Mutation tallies in tumors tracked expanded intratumoral alpha and beta TCR counts.

The clonotype comes from a male donor with early-stage non-small cell lung cancer. Sequenced here: lung tumor tissue, sampled at surgery. The V gene is TRBV18, the J gene TRBJ2-6, with D perhaps TRBD2 (6 bases). Written as DNA, the CDR3 is TGTGCCAGCTCACCACTCGGGACTGCTGGGGCCAACGTCCTGACTTTC. It specifies CASSPLGTAGANVLTF.